The present TCR beta chain was sequenced within a study of T cell responses to AZD1222 COVID-19 vaccine (dated by TCRdb to about 2021). Regarding the complete study: Because spike-specific TCR depth and breadth did not differ between the two schedules, AZD1222 recipients who got a second dose at roughly 4 weeks were pooled with those who got a second dose at roughly 12 weeks. TCR sequencing was performed for 230 to 250 trial participants, of whom roughly 200 were given two doses of AZD1222 and about 25 were given two doses of MenACWY control vaccine. Trial participants were enrolled by age into subgroups of 18-55, 56-69 and 70-plus years, and around 150, 28 and 57 TCR-sequenced participants, respectively, were included in these subgroups. General conclusions and limits of the study: Epitopes outside the regions mutated in the B.1.351 and B.1.1.7 variants were reportedly recognized by nearly half of the unique spike-specific TCRs. Participants were mostly white British and included more females than males, and it was suggested by the authors that clonal diversity may have been underestimated. The 56-69-year group was small, and its depth increase did not reach significance, likely because of low power. Because no samples from the day 14 peak response were available, repertoires could be characterized only after the peak T cell response. Conclusions about previously exposed vaccinees were limited because only six or seven AZD1222 recipients were SARS-CoV-2 seropositive at baseline. A significant rise in spike-specific TCR breadth and depth was observed after two AZD1222 doses relative to day 0 and relative to MenACWY recipients. The vaccine-associated CD4 TCRs covered the entire spike protein, and the dominant responses fell in regions 160-218 and 743-854.

A distance of 4 bases separates the germline ends of V and J, which lose 8 bases and 2 bases respectively. From the cysteine through the phenylalanine, the CDR3 covers 10 amino acids. The CDR3 DNA has 30 bases and is translated from base 1. CDR1 SEHNR and CDR2 FQNEAQ are derived from the germline V gene (reference sequence). The CDR3 regions of human TCRbeta chains were subjected to immunosequencing. Per the authors' processing: TCRs in the repertoires were matched against a reference library of SARS-CoV-2-specific TCRs that had been generated with the MIRA antigen-specificity platform. Breadth meant the fraction of unique TCRs that were SARS-CoV-2-associated, whereas depth meant the fraction of total T cells that were SARS-CoV-2-associated. Using the MIRA data, each spike-specific TCR was mapped to the spike region that the TCR reacts to and placed in a CD4 or CD8 class. Log10-transformed breadth and depth values were compared by one-way ANOVA with Sidak's multiple comparisons tests. TCRdb provides this immuneACCESS table in a form limited to in-frame rearrangements. Some clones are lacking; in checked studies, under half of them reflect an unresolved V gene, and why the rest are absent is not known. V and J calls and clone size are given by that table; D and trimming were obtained from the DNA. The sample table contains some 150,000 clones; only one count was recorded for approximately 90% of them. The leading ten clones occupy 1.5% to 2% of the sample.

As concerns this clone: Its antigen target is currently unknown. Base quality data are lacking; no much larger clone is found one base away.

The time point label, read with the paper, signifies: baseline before first vaccination. Vaccinee samples were obtained from the UK trials COV001 and COV002, which included a single-blind randomized controlled phase 2/3 trial of AZD1222 (ChAdOx1 nCoV-19) in healthy adults. For TCRbeta chain sequencing, PBMC samples from trial participants were taken at day 0 and at day 28 after the second dose. The sequence came from an adult in good health. Source: peripheral blood, taken on day 0 of AZD1222 vaccination. The receptor chain draws on TRBV7-9 and TRBJ2-7; the D gene assignment is ambiguous. Here is the DNA: TGTGCCAGCGGCGCCTACGAGCAGTACTTC. Its translation is CASGAYEQYF.